This T cell receptor (beta chain) was recovered during a study of Ad26.COV2.S vaccination and SARS-CoV-2 variants. Treatment described: about 20 received Ad26.COV2.S at low or high dose, single or two shots; roughly five received placebo; per-sample allocation not given. Samples were taken on day 63 after the first vaccine or placebo injection. Expressing Wuhan-strain SARS-CoV-2 spike, an Ad26 vector served as the vaccine. To note about this clone: Its antigen is as yet unknown.

The CDR3 runs 15 residues. V lost 5 bases, J lost 6 bases, and 9 bases stayed unmatched. Germline V CDR1 and CDR2: LGHDT, YNNKEL (reference sequence). Clones were sequenced by immunoSEQ multiplex PCR, and TCRdb holds only the in-frame ones, with some missing. The sample lists hundreds of thousands of clones; around 87% were seen once. Points from the study as a whole: Whether participants received vaccine or placebo, their non-spike TCR breadth was similar. An underestimation of total T cell responses may have resulted from the TCR breadth and depth analyses. While placebo recipients had lower spike-specific TCR breadth, vaccine recipients had more.

The genes are TRBV3-1 (or the pseudogene TRBV3-2) and TRBJ1-1; 10 bases line up with TRBD1. This receptor was taken from a person aged 18-60 years who received the Ad26.COV2.S COVID-19 vaccine or a placebo. The source material was peripheral blood, sampled in a trial of Ad26.COV2.S vaccine versus placebo. The CDR3 loop is CASSAGTGARPEAFF. CDR3 in DNA: TGTGCCAGCAGCGCCGGGACAGGGGCCCGGCCTGAAGCTTTCTTT.